The sequence of this T cell receptor (beta chain) was determined in a study of blood T cell repertoires in COVID-19. Study details: Acute-phase and convalescent COVID-19 samples originated in the United States, Italy and Spain. T cells, B-cell-depleted T cells, or PBMCs provided the cDNA or gDNA that served as material.

Original methodology: Reference gene primer amplification gave estimated nucleated cell counts. The method was immunoSEQ multiplex PCR; TCRdb's version includes in-frame clones alone and lacks a portion of them. V and J calls and clone size are as listed in that table; D and trimming were resolved from the DNA. The table shows 200,000 to 250,000 clones, with around 86% occurring only once. V lost 3 bases and J 8 bases, leaving 22 bases between the germline ends. The CDR3 has 16 residues. Germline V gene lookup returns CDR1 MDHEN and CDR2 SYDVKM. This receptor was identified in a man aged 55 to 69 who had recovered from COVID-19. The gene calls are TRBV28 and TRBJ1-2, with D possibly being TRBD1 (6 bases). Sequencing was done on a sample of peripheral blood. The CDR3 is CASSFGSRGKMGGYTF. In DNA form, the CDR3 reads TGTGCCAGCAGTTTTGGGAGCAGGGGAAAAATGGGGGGCTACACCTTC.